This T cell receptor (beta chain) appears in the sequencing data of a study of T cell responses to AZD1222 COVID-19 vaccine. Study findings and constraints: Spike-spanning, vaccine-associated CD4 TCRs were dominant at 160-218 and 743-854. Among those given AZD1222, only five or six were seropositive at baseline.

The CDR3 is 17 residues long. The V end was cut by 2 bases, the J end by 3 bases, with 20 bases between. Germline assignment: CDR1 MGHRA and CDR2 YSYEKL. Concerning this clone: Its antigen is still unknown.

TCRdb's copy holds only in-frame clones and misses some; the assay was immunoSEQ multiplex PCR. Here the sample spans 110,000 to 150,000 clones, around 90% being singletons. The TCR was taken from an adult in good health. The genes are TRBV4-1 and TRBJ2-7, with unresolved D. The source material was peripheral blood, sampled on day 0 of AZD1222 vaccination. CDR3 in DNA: TGCGCCAGCAGCCAATTAGGCCTTCCGAAGCTGGGCTACGAGCAGTACTTC. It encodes CASSQLGLPKLGYEQYF.